Below are 11 T cell receptor beta chains sequenced from a single sample in a study of early T cells in non-severe SARS-CoV-2 infection. TCRdb re-called the 5' RACE reads through MiXCR, storing one row per CDR3 protein. The sample holds about 83,000 distinct CDR3 sequences, about 10% seen once. Sequencing used whole blood, obtained at baseline. These receptors all stem from an adult who was a healthcare worker with PCR-confirmed SARS-CoV-2 infection or an uninfected control (not recorded which).

This clonotype was detected only a few times. The chain employs TRBV10-3 and TRBJ2-7; 7 positions match TRBD2. The V and J ends lost 4 bases and 0 bases, in that order; junction bases with no gene match: 3. The CDR3 has 14 residues. Germline CDR1 ENHRY, CDR2 SYGVKD. CDR3 in amino acids: CAISAGDYSYEQYF. CDR3 bases: TGTGCCATCAGTGCCGGGGACTACTCCTACGAGCAGTACTTC.

The CDR3 sequence is CASSLTWSSGSSSYEQYF. CDR3 sequence (DNA): TGTGCCAGCAGCTTAACATGGTCTAGCGGGAGTAGCTCCTACGAGCAGTACTTC. V usage is TRBV7-3 and J usage is TRBJ2-7; 10 bases fit TRBD2. Trimming cost V 0 bases and J 0 bases; bases outside gene matches: 8. Per the germline V gene, CDR1 is SGHTA and CDR2 is FQGTGA. The CDR3 runs to 18 residues.

This clonotype was counted many times. The V call is TRBV28, the J call TRBJ2-2; D gene ambiguous. CDR3 length: 15 residues. V lost 6 bases and J 3 bases, leaving 14 bases between the germline ends. Germline loops: CDR1 MDHEN, CDR2 SYDVKM. Here the CDR3 reads CASSPPLTYTGELFF. For the CDR3, the DNA is TGTGCCAGCAGCCCCCCCCTGACGTACACCGGGGAGCTGTTTTTT. Using reference TRBV28 and TRBJ2-2 for the parts outside the CDR3, the full variable domain is DVKVTQSSRYLVKRTGEKVFLECVQDMDHENMFWYRQDPGLGLRLIYFSYDVKMKEKGDIPEGYSVSREKKERFSLILESASTNQTSMYLCASSPPLTYTGELFFGEGSRLTVL.

This clonotype was observed at least ten times. The V gene is TRBV29-1, the J gene TRBJ2-7; D is undetermined. Looked up from germline, CDR1 is SQVTM and CDR2 is ANQGSEA. This CDR3 is 14 amino acids long. V was trimmed by 4 bases and J by 6 bases, leaving 19 bases between them. CDR3 sequence (DNA): TGCAGCGTTGCGTCGGCTTTCAGTTCCACCGAGCAGTACTTC. Amino acids: CSVASAFSSTEQYF.

This clonotype is categorized as medium-sized (0.01 to 0.1%). The chain uses TRBV2 and TRBJ2-1; D is uncertain. The germline gives CDR1 SNHLY, CDR2 FYNNEI. Trimming took 4 bases from V and 6 from J, leaving 13 bases between them. The CDR3 contains 14 residues. The CDR3 here is CASSVSVVGNEQFF. The CDR3 coding sequence is TGTGCCAGCAGTGTTTCTGTCGTCGGCAATGAGCAGTTCTTC.

This clonotype appeared a few times. The chain uses TRBV7-6 and TRBJ2-7; 11 nucleotides line up with TRBD1. Germline CDR1 and CDR2: SGHVS and FNYEAQ. V lost 5 bases to trimming and J lost 4 bases; unmatched junction nucleotides: 4. CDR3 length: 14 residues. The chain's CDR3 is CASSLDRGRYEQYF. The CDR3 DNA is TGTGCCAGCAGCCTGGACAGGGGGCGGTACGAGCAGTACTTC.

This clonotype has just a few counts. The genes are TRBV5-4 and TRBJ2-2; D unresolved. Trimming removed 0 bases from V and 4 bases from J, with 7 bases in between. Germline CDR1 SGHNT, CDR2 YYREEE (reference sequence). The CDR3 totals 14 residues. The CDR3 nucleotides are TGTGCCAGCAGCTTGGACTATCGCACCGGGGAGCTGTTTTTT. It specifies CASSLDYRTGELFF. The full variable domain, its missing parts supplied by reference TRBV5-4 and TRBJ2-2, is ETGVTQSPTHLIKTRGQQVTLRCSSQSGHNTVSWYQQALGQGPQFIFQYYREEENGRGNFPPRFSGLQFPNYSSELNVNALELDDSALYLCASSLDYRTGELFFGEGSRLTVL.

The chain couples TRBV20-1 to TRBJ2-1, with D possibly matching TRBD2 (7 bases). Looked up from germline, CDR1 is DFQATT and CDR2 is SNEGSKA (reference sequence). This CDR3 is 14 amino acids long. V was shortened by 7 bases and J by 3 bases, with 16 bases between the two germline ends. CDR3: CSEKQGTIYNEQFF. In DNA form, the CDR3 reads TGCAGTGAAAAGCAGGGGACTATCTACAATGAGCAGTTCTTC.

This clonotype has at least ten counts. The V gene is TRBV12-3 or TRBV12-4, the J gene TRBJ1-1; the D gene is possibly TRBD1 (6 bases). The V and J ends lost 5 bases and 1 base respectively, with 8 bases between them. There are 13 residues in the CDR3. CDR3 DNA: TGTGCCAGCAGTAGGACAGCGAACACTGAAGCTTTCTTT. Translation gives CASSRTANTEAFF.

This clonotype was counted a few times. The CDR3 region has the DNA TGCGCCAGCAGTCAGACGACAGGACCCACCTACGAGCAGTACTTC. It encodes CASSQTTGPTYEQYF. The chain has TRBV23-1 and TRBJ2-7, with a weak D call TRBD1 (6 bases). TRBV23-1 belongs to the ORF category, with a function that is uncertain. Trimming took 3 bases from V and 2 from J, leaving 14 bases between them. The CDR3 consists of 15 residues.

V gene TRBV5-4 combines with J gene TRBJ1-4; 9 nucleotides align to TRBD1. The V segment lost 3 bases and the J segment 8 bases; nucleotides outside the gene matches: 5. This CDR3 spans 14 amino acids. Germline assignment: CDR1 SGHNT and CDR2 YYREEE (reference sequence). CDR3 DNA: TGTGCCAGCAGCTCTACAGGGGGCGGGGAAAAACTGTTTTTT. Residues: CASSSTGGGEKLFF.